The rows below give T cell receptor beta chains drawn from one sample of a study of regulatory T cells in long-lasting Graves disease. TCRdb redid the calling of the multiplex PCR reads with MiXCR, one entry per CDR3 protein. Found here are around 360,000 distinct CDR3 sequences, 15% to 20% of them singletons; the top ten hold just over 20%. The data were also submitted as part of a second study, on T cells in Graves' hyperthyroidism and ophthalmopathy.

The sequenced sample was peripheral blood mononuclear cells (PBMCs), obtained at new diagnosis, from a patient treated with antithyroid drugs. The receptor set was obtained from a woman under 30 with Graves disease. Each CDR3 is given with its conserved first and last residue. Fields, in order: D gene, J gene, clone size, V gene, CDR3 protein, CDR3 DNA. D genes are given only for firm matches. Part of the rows lack a size; the others show once, few, many or a class for expanded clones.

NA,TRBJ2-2,many,TRBV5-1,CASSLVRSGELFF,TGCGCCAGCAGCTTGGTGCGGTCCGGGGAGCTGTTTTTT
NA,TRBJ1-2,few,TRBV15,CATSPGGGIYGYTF,TGTGCCACCAGCCCCGGGGGGGGGATCTATGGCTACACCTTC
NA,TRBJ2-1,many,TRBV20-1,CSARRRGREQFF,TGCAGTGCTAGGAGGCGGGGGCGGGAGCAGTTCTTC
TRBD1,TRBJ1-1,many,TRBV20-1,CSARPPGQGPQSFF,TGCAGTGCTAGACCGCCGGGACAGGGGCCGCAATCTTTCTTT
NA,TRBJ2-1,few,TRBV4-2,CASSQVRPGGYNEQFF,TGTGCCAGCAGCCAAGTCAGACCCGGGGGATACAATGAGCAGTTCTTC
TRBD2,TRBJ2-1,NA,TRBV20-1,CSARGRTSGRGEQFF,TGCAGTGCTAGAGGACGGACTAGCGGGAGAGGTGAGCAGTTCTTC
TRBD1,TRBJ1-2,many,TRBV3-1,CASSQRDRRFYGYTF,TGTGCCAGCAGCCAAAGGGACAGGAGGTTCTATGGCTACACCTTC
TRBD1,TRBJ1-4,NA,TRBV6-1,CASTDRGTRKLFF,TGTGCCAGCACGGACAGGGGGACGCGAAAACTGTTTTTT
TRBD2,TRBJ2-7,many,TRBV30,CAWNRGGYEQYF,TGTGCCTGGAATCGGGGGGGCTACGAGCAGTACTTC
NA,TRBJ2-2,many,TRBV18,CASSPQRQVRSTGELFF,TGTGCCAGCTCACCCCAACGACAGGTCCGTAGCACCGGGGAGCTGTTTTTT
NA,TRBJ2-3,many,TRBV7-3,CASSPGWVGTDTQYF,TGTGCCAGCAGCCCCGGGTGGGTGGGAACAGATACGCAGTATTTT
NA,TRBJ1-5,NA,TRBV6-9,CASSYANSNQPQHF,TGTGCCAGCAGTTACGCTAATAGCAATCAGCCCCAGCATTTT
NA,TRBJ1-5,many,TRBV3-1,CASSQVHSNQPQHF,TGTGCCAGCAGCCAAGTTCACAGCAATCAGCCCCAGCATTTT
NA,TRBJ1-1,many,TRBV5-1,CASSLGSQNTEAFF,TGCGCCAGCAGCTTGGGCAGCCAGAACACTGAAGCTTTCTTT
NA,TRBJ2-5,few,TRBV18,CASSPLPGAEETQYF,TGTGCCAGCTCACCGCTACCCGGGGCAGAAGAGACCCAGTACTTC
NA,TRBJ2-1,many,TRBV11-3,CASSLGSRTEVRDEQFF,TGTGCCAGCAGCTTAGGCTCGAGGACCGAGGTTAGGGATGAGCAGTTCTTC
TRBD1,TRBJ2-3,few,TRBV6-2/TRBV6-3,CASSYDRVTDTQYF,TGTGCCAGCAGTTATGACAGGGTGACAGATACGCAGTATTTT
NA,TRBJ2-7,many,TRBV12-3/TRBV12-4,CASLGGSYEQYF,TGTGCCAGCCTCGGGGGCTCCTACGAGCAGTACTTC
NA,TRBJ1-1,many,TRBV5-1,CASGIQGVSEAFF,TGCGCCAGCGGGATACAGGGTGTTTCTGAAGCTTTCTTT
NA,TRBJ2-3,NA,TRBV7-9,CASSLTVGSTDTQYF,TGTGCCAGCAGCTTGACAGTGGGTAGCACAGATACGCAGTATTTT
NA,TRBJ1-3,few,TRBV19,CATQGFDTIYF,TGTGCCACCCAGGGGTTTGACACCATATATTTT
NA,TRBJ1-1,many,TRBV18,CASSPFAIGTEAFF,TGTGCCAGCTCACCTTTTGCTATAGGAACTGAAGCTTTCTTT
NA,TRBJ2-7,NA,TRBV4-1,CASSQGALGSLEQYF,TGCGCCAGCAGCCAAGGGGCGCTTGGGTCCCTAGAGCAGTACTTC
NA,TRBJ2-1,many,TRBV7-2,CASSFLSSEQFF,TGTGCCAGCAGCTTTCTGTCCAGTGAGCAGTTCTTC
NA,TRBJ1-1,NA,TRBV5-1,CASSFRPGGDTEAFF,TGCGCCAGCAGCTTTCGTCCAGGTGGGGACACTGAAGCTTTCTTT
NA,TRBJ2-4,NA,TRBV6-1,CASSTGDLNIQYF,TGTGCCAGCAGTACGGGGGACTTAAACATTCAGTACTTC
TRBD1,TRBJ1-1,NA,TRBV29-1,CSSGQGALNTEAFF,TGCAGCTCCGGACAGGGCGCTTTGAACACTGAAGCTTTCTTT
NA,TRBJ2-1,many,TRBV20-1,CRCRAGTYNEQFF,TGCAGGTGTCGGGCAGGGACCTACAATGAGCAGTTCTTC
NA,TRBJ1-2,many,TRBV6-1,CASSGQAGYTF,TGTGCCAGCAGCGGGCAGGCTGGCTACACCTTC
TRBD2,TRBJ2-5,few,TRBV12-3/TRBV12-4,CASQGLAGSQETQYF,TGTGCCAGCCAGGGACTAGCGGGGTCCCAAGAGACCCAGTACTTC
NA,TRBJ1-2,many,TRBV6-2/TRBV6-3,CASSRSGNYGYTF,TGTGCCAGCTCGAGGTCGGGAAACTATGGCTACACCTTC
TRBD2,TRBJ2-1,NA,TRBV20-1,CSARATQGASISSGRYALNEQFF,TGCAGTGCTAGAGCTACGCAGGGGGCGAGCATTTCTAGCGGGAGGTACGCCCTCAATGAGCAGTTCTTC
NA,TRBJ2-6,many,TRBV7-2,CASSPRKSGANVLTF,TGTGCCAGCAGCCCCCGTAAATCTGGGGCCAACGTCCTGACTTTC
NA,TRBJ2-7,many,TRBV3-1,CASSHLGDEQYF,TGTGCCAGCAGCCATCTAGGGGACGAGCAGTACTTC
TRBD1,TRBJ2-1,many,TRBV6-2/TRBV6-3,CASSYRTGFGEQFF,TGTGCCAGCAGTTACCGGACAGGGTTCGGTGAGCAGTTCTTC
NA,TRBJ1-5,NA,TRBV4-2,CASSQPQGNQPRHF,TGTGCCAGCAGCCAACCGCAGGGGAATCAGCCCCGGCATTTT
NA,TRBJ1-1,NA,TRBV4-2,CASSQVGAMNTEAFF,TGTGCCAGCAGCCAAGTTGGGGCCATGAACACTGAAGCTTTCTTT
TRBD1,TRBJ1-1,many,TRBV4-2,CASSPTQRQGNTEAFF,TGTGCCAGCAGCCCTACACAAAGACAGGGGAACACTGAAGCTTTCTTT
TRBD2,TRBJ2-7,many,TRBV10-3,CAISESGASFYEQYF,TGTGCCATCAGTGAAAGCGGGGCGTCCTTCTACGAGCAGTACTTC
TRBD2,TRBJ2-1,few,TRBV5-1,CASSSQGTSGRWDEQFF,TGCGCCAGCAGCAGCCAAGGGACTAGCGGGAGATGGGATGAGCAGTTCTTC
NA,TRBJ1-4,NA,TRBV6-9,CASSYGNSNEKLFF,TGTGCCAGCAGTTACGGGAACTCTAATGAAAAACTGTTTTTT
NA,TRBJ2-1,many,TRBV4-1,CASSRVDSRGFNEQFF,TGCGCCAGCAGCCGAGTCGACTCGCGGGGATTCAATGAGCAGTTCTTC
TRBD2,TRBJ2-1,NA,TRBV5-1,CASSSGLAGPYNEQFF,TGCGCCAGCAGCTCGGGACTAGCGGGACCCTACAATGAGCAGTTCTTC
NA,TRBJ1-2,few,TRBV27,CASSPTRRDYGYTF,TGTGCCAGCAGTCCAACCCGAAGGGACTATGGCTACACCTTC
TRBD2,TRBJ2-7,few,TRBV30,CAWSDSLKLAGSGEQYF,TGTGCCTGGAGTGACTCCTTAAAACTAGCGGGATCGGGAGAGCAGTACTTC
TRBD1,TRBJ2-5,many,TRBV20-1,CSARDREETQYF,TGCAGTGCAAGGGACAGGGAAGAGACCCAGTACTTC
TRBD2,TRBJ2-1,NA,TRBV20-1,CSARPPGLAIYNEQFF,TGCAGTGCTAGACCACCGGGACTAGCGATTTACAATGAGCAGTTCTTC
NA,TRBJ2-7,many,TRBV10-3,CAISVTSRDEQYF,TGTGCCATCAGTGTCACTAGCAGGGACGAGCAGTACTTC
NA,TRBJ2-5,NA,TRBV12-3/TRBV12-4,CASSLFGFQETQYF,TGTGCCAGCAGTTTATTTGGGTTTCAAGAGACCCAGTACTTC
NA,TRBJ2-5,many,TRBV5-1,CASSGIEARGETQYF,TGCGCCAGCAGCGGGATCGAGGCAAGGGGGGAGACCCAGTACTTC
NA,TRBJ2-5,many,TRBV5-1,CASSLEGSPGSQYF,TGCGCCAGCAGCTTGGAGGGCAGCCCAGGGTCCCAGTACTTC